A single sample is the source of the 7 T cell receptor delta chains below, sequenced in a study of gamma-delta T cells after stem cell transplantation. TCRdb re-processed the RT-PCR reads using CATT. The top ten hold 62% of the sample, which has about 15,000 delta-chain clones, over 8% seen once. The specimen sequenced was gamma-delta T cells. The receptors derive from a human donor. It is not recorded whose cells these are; they may come from a transplant donor.

For this clone: A much larger clone lies one base from this, so it may be a read error. The chain is built from TRDV2 and TRDJ1; weak D call: TRDD3 (5 bases). The CDR3 is 15 residues long. Trimming took 0 bases from V and 7 from J, leaving 17 bases between them. Germline V gene data show CDR1 as GEAIGNYY and CDR2 as EKD. DNA of the CDR3: TGTGCCTGTGACACCGGGGAGGGATTAAGCGCTAAACTCATCTTT. It codes for CACDTGEGLSAKLIF.

On this clone itself: A single base is all that separates this from a far larger clone, so a read error is likely. The chain is built from TRDV1 and TRDJ1; 7 bases line up with TRDD3. Germline CDR1 reads TSWWSYY; CDR2 reads QGS. V dropped 5 bases and J dropped 0; count of bases not matched to a gene: 45. This CDR3 is built from 28 residues. The CDR3 bases are TGTGCTCTTGGGCTCCCAGCGCGGGAGGCCTTCTCCTATAAAGGGGGATGCGCAGTTCATCAATACACCGATAAACTCATCTTT. The encoded protein is CALGLPAREAFSYKGGCAVHQYTDKLIF.

About this clone: With only one base between it and a far larger clone, this is likely a read error. The same CDR3 can be traced to other DNA sequences in this sample. The chain carries TRDV1 and TRDJ3; possible D gene TRDD3, 5 bases. This CDR3 is 19 amino acids long. The germline gives CDR1 TSWWSYY, CDR2 QGS. The CDR3 coding sequence is TGTGCTCTCGGGGAATTCGGGTCACCAGGTTCCTGGGACACCCGACAGATGTTTTTC. It specifies CALGEFGSPGSWDTRQMFF.

The chain combines TRDV2 with TRDJ1, with D hard to call. The CDR3 is 16 residues long. Looked up from germline, CDR1 is GEAIGNYY and CDR2 is EKD. The V end lost 2 bases, the J end lost 0 bases, and 15 bases lay between the germline ends. Written as DNA, the CDR3 is TGTGCCTGTGACAGTTCGGAGGATCGTTACACCGATAAACTCATCTTT. Translating gives CACDSSEDRYTDKLIF.

At least ten counts were recorded for this clone. TCRdb's protein, taken from a much larger clone, differs from this DNA's translation at residue 11, likely owing to a read error; the protein displayed comes from the DNA. The chain employs TRDV1 and TRDJ1; 9 bases line up with TRDD3. Germline trimming cut 0 bases from V and 5 bases from J; bases unmatched to any gene: 16. Germline lookup yields CDR1 TSWWSYY and CDR2 QGS. This CDR3 has 19 amino acids. The CDR3 is CALGELEPPDRGIQDKLIF. The CDR3 DNA follows: TGTGCTCTTGGGGAACTAGAGCCCCCCGACCGGGGGATACAGGATAAACTCATCTTT.

This clone was seen at least ten times. A far larger clone lies a single base away; this is likely a read error. This sequence joins TRDV2 and TRDJ1, with 7 bases matching TRDD3. The germline CDR1 and CDR2 sequences are GEAIGNYY and EKD. The CDR3 is 20 residues long. Written as DNA, the CDR3 is TGTGCCTGTGACACTCTACCTTCTAGGGCTGGGGGCTCGTACACCGATAAACCCATCTTT. Protein: CACDTLPSRAGGSYTDKPIF.

This clone was counted only a few times. This DNA translates differently at residue 4 from the TCRdb protein, which is that of a much larger clone; a read error is likely, and the protein shown is the DNA's own translation. V gene TRDV2 combines with J gene TRDJ1, with TRDD3 matching 11 bases. The V and J ends lost 5 bases and 0 bases, in that order; junction bases with no gene match: 10. Germline assignment: CDR1 GEAIGNYY and CDR2 EKD. The CDR3 sequence is 17 residues long. In DNA, the CDR3 is TGTGCCTGTGCCGGCCTGGGGGATACTAGGGACACCGATAAACTCATCTTT. The encoded protein is CACAGLGDTRDTDKLIF.